This T cell receptor beta chain was sequenced during a study of blood T cell repertoires in COVID-19. Overall study context: The United States, Italy and Spain provided the acute and convalescent COVID-19 samples. Nucleic acid was either cDNA or gDNA, and it came from T cells, B-cell-depleted T cells, or PBMCs.

Original data processing: Cell counts per sample came from amplifying reference gene primers. Sequencing was performed with immunoSEQ multiplex PCR; in TCRdb, only in-frame clones are kept and a portion is missing. Clonal size and the V and J genes are those of that table, whereas D and trimming came from the DNA. In the table there are tens of thousands of clones, roughly nine tenths of which are singletons. Trimming pared 6 bases from V and 1 base from J, leaving 12 bases between. Germline-derived CDR1 and CDR2 are SQVTM and ANQGSEA. The CDR3 has 14 amino acids. Material for sequencing was peripheral blood. The sequence was collected from a man in his fifties or sixties with acute or convalescent COVID-19. The V call is TRBV29-1, the J call TRBJ2-2; TRBD1 might be the D (6 bases). This CDR3 reads CSVLDRKNTGELFF. The CDR3 bases are TGCAGCGTCTTGGACAGAAAGAACACCGGGGAGCTGTTTTTT.